A selection of T cell receptor beta chains follows, all from one sample in a study of blood T cell repertoires in COVID-19. Profiling relied on immunoSEQ multiplex PCR, and the TCRdb table lists in-frame clones only, not all of them. The data contain around 160,000 clones, 87% of them singletons. The specimen was PBMCs or T cells enriched from blood (not recorded which). These receptors were taken from a woman in her thirties or forties who had been exposed to COVID-19. Each CDR3 is given with its conserved first and last residue. A D gene is named only where the DNA matches it firmly. Part of the rows lack a size; the others show once, few, many or a class for expanded clones.

abundance	d_gene	v_gene	j_gene	CDR3aa	CDR3nt
.	.	TRBV28	TRBJ2-4	CASSLSRELKNIQYF	TGTGCCAGCAGTTTATCACGGGAACTCAAAAACATTCAGTACTTC
.	.	TRBV14	TRBJ2-7	CASSLGLYEQYF	TGTGCCAGCAGCCTTGGGCTTTACGAGCAGTACTTC
.	.	TRBV4-1	TRBJ2-7	CASSQAESSYEQYF	TGCGCCAGCAGCCAAGCGGAGAGCTCCTACGAGCAGTACTTC
.	.	TRBV7-9	TRBJ2-7	CASSLSVLDEQYF	TGTGCCAGCAGCTTATCTGTTTTAGACGAGCAGTACTTC
.	.	TRBV4-3	TRBJ1-1	CASSQENRANTEAFF	TGCGCCAGCAGCCAAGAAAACAGGGCGAACACTGAAGCTTTCTTT
.	TRBD1	TRBV5-1	TRBJ2-7	CASSPDRGIYEQYF	TGCGCCAGCAGCCCGGACAGGGGGATCTACGAGCAGTACTTC
.	.	TRBV6-5	TRBJ1-2	CASSFATGFGGYTF	TGTGCCAGCAGTTTCGCTACAGGGTTTGGCGGCTACACCTTC
.	.	TRBV28	TRBJ1-2	CASSPDGGNTFGYTF	TGTGCCAGCAGTCCAGACGGGGGGAATACGTTTGGCTACACCTTC
.	.	TRBV29-1	TRBJ2-1	CSVFSQDNEQFF	TGCAGCGTTTTCTCCCAGGACAATGAGCAGTTCTTC
.	TRBD1	TRBV5-6	TRBJ2-5	CASSPDRGQGFVETQYF	TGTGCCAGCAGCCCGGACAGGGGGCAAGGTTTCGTGGAGACCCAGTACTTC
once	.	TRBV12-3/TRBV12-4	TRBJ1-5	CASSLSDSQPQHF	TGTGCCAGCAGTTTATCGGACTCTCAGCCCCAGCATTTT
.	.	TRBV9	TRBJ1-6	CASSTLDGDSPLHF	TGTGCCAGCAGCACCCTGGACGGGGATTCACCCCTCCACTTT
.	TRBD1	TRBV7-6	TRBJ1-5	CASSSLTGRNNQPQHF	TGTGCCAGCAGCTCCTTGACAGGGAGGAACAATCAGCCCCAGCATTTT
.	TRBD1	TRBV5-1	TRBJ1-6	CASSLEGQDNSPLHF	TGCGCCAGCAGCTTGGAGGGACAGGATAATTCACCCCTCCACTTT
.	.	TRBV19	TRBJ1-2	CASSIDMRANDGYTF	TGTGCCAGTAGTATAGATATGCGGGCGAACGACGGCTACACCTTC
.	TRBD1	TRBV6-5	TRBJ2-6	CASSYQGVLGANVLTF	TGTGCCAGCAGTTACCAGGGGGTCCTTGGGGCCAACGTCCTGACTTTC
.	.	TRBV28	TRBJ2-7	CASSLLSHEQYF	TGTGCCAGCAGTTTGCTAAGTCACGAGCAGTACTTC
.	TRBD1	TRBV5-1	TRBJ2-7	CASSKTPGTGDDEQYF	TGCGCCAGCAGCAAAACCCCCGGGACAGGTGATGACGAGCAGTACTTC
.	TRBD1	TRBV10-2	TRBJ1-1	CASSQQGGGEAFF	TGCGCCAGCAGCCAACAGGGGGGAGGTGAAGCTTTCTTT
.	TRBD2	TRBV3-1/TRBV3-2	TRBJ2-3	CASSQRASGGADTQYF	TGTGCCAGCAGCCAAAGGGCTAGCGGGGGTGCAGATACGCAGTATTTT
.	TRBD1	TRBV13	TRBJ2-2	CASSKDRGGLLFF	TGTGCCAGCAGCAAGGACAGGGGAGGGCTTCTGTTTTTT
few	TRBD1	TRBV18	TRBJ1-5	CASSPDRDQPQHF	TGTGCCAGCTCACCTGACAGGGATCAGCCCCAGCATTTT
.	.	TRBV19	TRBJ2-2	CASSIVGGSFTGELFF	TGTGCCAGTAGTATAGTGGGGGGATCGTTCACCGGGGAGCTGTTTTTT
.	TRBD2	TRBV5-5	TRBJ2-3	CASSPDPRSGGASTQYF	TGTGCCAGCAGCCCAGACCCCCGTAGCGGGGGGGCGAGTACGCAGTATTTT
.	.	TRBV21-1	TRBJ1-6	CASSKALGGLDSPLHF	TGTGCCAGCAGCAAAGCGCTAGGAGGGCTCGATTCACCCCTCCACTTT
.	.	TRBV27	TRBJ1-5	CASSLGGFNQPQHF	TGTGCCAGCAGTTTAGGAGGGTTCAATCAGCCCCAGCATTTT
.	TRBD2	TRBV3-1/TRBV3-2	TRBJ2-1	CASSQDGLAGLIRGFSYNEQFF	TGTGCCAGCAGCCAAGACGGGCTAGCGGGTTTGATACGTGGGTTTTCTTACAATGAGCAGTTCTTC
.	.	TRBV5-8	TRBJ2-1	CASSFADKYNEQFF	TGTGCCAGCAGCTTTGCGGACAAATACAATGAGCAGTTCTTC
.	TRBD2	TRBV7-9	TRBJ2-7	CASSSITGEREFHEQYF	TGTGCCAGCAGCTCCATCACGGGGGAGCGGGAGTTCCACGAGCAGTACTTC
.	TRBD1	TRBV19	TRBJ2-5	CASSTGRQGMGETQYF	TGTGCCAGTAGTACCGGCCGACAGGGTATGGGGGAGACCCAGTACTTC
.	.	TRBV5-1	TRBJ2-1	CASSLVDQGDEQFF	TGCGCCAGCAGCTTGGTCGACCAAGGGGATGAGCAGTTCTTC
once	TRBD2	TRBV6-4	TRBJ2-1	CASTRHSGGQNEQFF	TGTGCCAGCACCCGACACTCGGGAGGGCAAAATGAGCAGTTCTTC
.	TRBD1	TRBV7-9	TRBJ2-7	CASKSLGTGDPEQYF	TGTGCCAGCAAAAGTTTGGGGACAGGGGATCCCGAGCAGTACTTC
few	TRBD1	TRBV3-1/TRBV3-2	TRBJ2-2	CASSHGQGANTGELFF	TGTGCCAGCAGCCACGGACAGGGAGCGAACACCGGGGAGCTGTTTTTT
few	TRBD2	TRBV12-5	TRBJ2-2	CASGWEGPNTGELFF	TGTGCTAGTGGATGGGAGGGACCAAACACCGGGGAGCTGTTTTTT
.	.	TRBV11-2	TRBJ2-7	CASSLGGWGSYEQYF	TGTGCCAGCAGCTTAGGCGGGTGGGGCTCCTACGAGCAGTACTTC
.	.	TRBV14	TRBJ2-1	CASSQGRVPYNEQFF	TGTGCCAGCAGCCAAGGCAGGGTCCCCTACAATGAGCAGTTCTTC
once	TRBD1	TRBV25-1	TRBJ1-6	CASSEGTGVNSPLHF	TGTGCCAGCAGTGAAGGTACAGGGGTAAATTCACCCCTCCACTTT
.	.	TRBV2	TRBJ2-1	CASTVKTGVSNEQFF	TGTGCCAGCACCGTCAAAACGGGGGTTTCCAATGAGCAGTTCTTC
.	.	TRBV3-1/TRBV3-2	TRBJ1-4	CASSQGTGTNEKLFF	TGTGCCAGCAGCCAAGGAACGGGAACTAATGAAAAACTGTTTTTT
.	.	TRBV10-3	TRBJ1-1	CAISRQANTEAFF	TGTGCCATCTCCCGACAGGCGAACACTGAAGCTTTCTTT